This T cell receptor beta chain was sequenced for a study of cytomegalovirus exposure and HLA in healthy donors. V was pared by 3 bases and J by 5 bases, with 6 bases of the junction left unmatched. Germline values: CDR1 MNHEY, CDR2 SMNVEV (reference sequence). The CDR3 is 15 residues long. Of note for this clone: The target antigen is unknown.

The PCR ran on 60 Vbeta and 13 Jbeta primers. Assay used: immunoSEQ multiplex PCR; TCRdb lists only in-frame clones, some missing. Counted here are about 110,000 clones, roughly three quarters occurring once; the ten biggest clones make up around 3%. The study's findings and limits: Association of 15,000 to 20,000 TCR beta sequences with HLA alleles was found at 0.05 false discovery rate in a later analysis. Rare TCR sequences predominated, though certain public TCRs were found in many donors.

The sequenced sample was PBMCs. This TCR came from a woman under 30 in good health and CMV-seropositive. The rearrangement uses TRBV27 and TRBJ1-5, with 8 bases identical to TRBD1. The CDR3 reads CASSLWTGRDQPQHF. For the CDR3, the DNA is TGTGCCAGCAGTTTGTGGACAGGGAGGGATCAGCCCCAGCATTTT.